The source of this T cell receptor (beta chain) is a study of T-cell reconstitution after alpha-beta-depleted transplantation in children (dated by TCRdb to 2016 to 2018). General notes on the study: T-cell immune reconstitution after TCRalphabeta/CD19-depleted allogeneic hematopoietic cell transplantation in children was quantitatively tracked in the study by means of TCR repertoire profiling. The study at large found these results: The frequencies of hyperexpanded clones fell over the following months, and after one year, T-cell counts and TCRbeta diversity were mostly attributed to newly produced T cells. About two months after transplant, the apparently early recovery of alphabetaT-cell counts reportedly depended on just several hundred clones that had expanded rapidly and came from non-depleted graft cells. In some patients, the high TCRbeta diversity seen at day 60 was put down to recipient T cells and intrathymic progenitors that had survived conditioning.

Comments on this clonotype: No cognate antigen has been identified for it. No per-base quality is available; no much larger clone lies one base away.

From a lookup of the germline V gene, CDR1 and CDR2 are SGHTA and FQGNSA. Between the V and J ends, shortened by 6 bases and 6 bases respectively, the junction contains 12 bases. Including the terminal cysteine and phenylalanine, the CDR3 comprises 13 residues. The entry retains the CDR3 DNA only, 39 bases that are in frame from base 1. Read against the paper, the sample's treatment or condition label means: allogeneic hematopoietic cell transplantation with graft depleted of TCRalphabeta T cells and CD19 B cells. TCRalphabeta/CD19-depleted allogeneic hematopoietic cell grafts were given to the transplant recipients, all of whom were children. The library was prepared using PCR. TCRdb lists the instrument as Illumina HiSeq 2500. TCR libraries were prepared with molecular barcoding, using unique molecular identifiers to normalize TCRbeta repertoire quantification. TCRdb redid the processing of the public reads, applying fastp at Q25 and MiXCR, and retained in-frame beta chains. Records with the same CDR3 protein are collapsed into one entry carrying the most frequent genes and DNA. The sample data list about 300,000 distinct CDR3 sequences, and over 9.5% of these were observed just once. The ten largest clones represent less than 8% of the sample.

The input for sequencing was PBMCs, taken before TCRalphabeta/CD19-depleted stem cell transplant. The chain uses TRBV7-2 and TRBJ2-4; there is no confident call for the D gene. The sequence came from a boy in the first two years of life with acute myeloid leukemia, due to receive a stem cell transplant. The DNA reads TGTGCCAGCAGTTCCGGGCCCCTAAACATTCAGTACTTC. Its coded protein is CASSSGPLNIQYF. With the rest looked up from the reference TRBV7-2 and TRBJ2-4 genes rather than sequenced, the full variable domain is GAGVSQSPSNKVTEKGKDVELRCDPISGHTALYWYRQSLGQGLEFLIYFQGNSAPDKSGLPSDRFSAERTGGSVSTLTIQRTQQEDSAVYLCASSSGPLNIQYFGAGTRLSVL.